One sample yielded the 17 T cell receptor beta chains listed below, sequenced in a study of control samples from healthy donors and cancer patients. Sequencing was performed with immunoSEQ multiplex PCR; in TCRdb, only in-frame clones are kept and a portion is missing. The data contain about 130,000 clones, about nine tenths of them singletons. Sequenced sample: blood. Receptors originate from a middle-aged man in good health.

The chain recombines TRBV2 with TRBJ2-1; D not resolved. This CDR3 has 11 residues. The V end lost 6 bases, the J end lost 6 bases, and 6 bases lay between the germline ends. Germline V lookup: CDR1 SNHLY, CDR2 FYNNEI. The CDR3 sequence: CASRGSNEQFF. The CDR3 DNA sequence: TGTGCCAGCAGAGGTAGCAATGAGCAGTTCTTC.

V and J are TRBV14 and TRBJ2-1, with 11 bases identical to TRBD2. The CDR3 covers 17 residues. Germline CDR1 and CDR2: SGHDN and FVKESK. Trimming cost V 4 bases and J 4 bases; bases outside gene matches: 9. The CDR3 DNA reads as TGTGCCAGCAGCCGTACTAGCGGGGGCCTCGCTTACAATGAGCAGTTCTTC. Amino acid sequence: CASSRTSGGLAYNEQFF. Full variable domain (rest looked up from reference TRBV14 and TRBJ2-1): EAGVTQFPSHSVIEKGQTVTLRCDPISGHDNLYWYRRVMGKEIKFLLHFVKESKQDESGMPNNRFLAERTGGTYSTLKVQPAELEDSGVYFCASSRTSGGLAYNEQFFGPGTRLTVL.

This chain joins TRBV12-3 or TRBV12-4 and TRBJ1-5; D remains ambiguous. The V and J ends lost 7 bases and 0 bases respectively, with 4 bases between them. CDR3 length: 12 residues. CDR3 region: CASTFSNQPQHF. The CDR3 nucleotides read TGTGCCAGCACCTTTAGCAATCAGCCCCAGCATTTT.

This clone was detected only once. The chain carries TRBV9 and TRBJ1-4; no definite D call. This CDR3 is 16 amino acids long. Between the trimmed V and J ends, which lost 1 base and 1 base, there was a span of 11 bases. Germline lookup yields CDR1 SGDLS and CDR2 YYNGEE. CDR3 nucleotide sequence: TGTGCCAGCAGCGTAAACGCTAGGCAAACTAATGAAAAACTGTTTTTT. Encoded protein: CASSVNARQTNEKLFF.

This CDR3 reads CASSMTGTGKTNIQYF. The CDR3 DNA sequence: TGTGCCAGTAGTATGACCGGGACAGGAAAGACAAACATTCAGTACTTC. V gene TRBV19 combines with J gene TRBJ2-4, with TRBD1 identical over 8 bases. V lost 3 bases and J lost 6; bases outside the gene matches: 10. The germline V gene encodes CDR1 LNHDA and CDR2 SQIVND (reference sequence). This CDR3 region has 16 residues. Drawing the rest from reference TRBV19 and TRBJ2-4, the complete variable domain is DGGITQSPKYLFRKEGQNVTLSCEQNLNHDAMYWYRQDPGQGLRLIYYSQIVNDFQKGDIAEGYSVSREKKESFPLTVTSAQKNPTAFYLCASSMTGTGKTNIQYFGAGTRLSVL.

This clone appeared a single time. The chain recombines TRBV5-4 with TRBJ2-5; no reliable D call. Trimming pared 2 bases from V and 5 bases from J, leaving 10 bases between. The CDR3 spans 13 residues. CDR1 is SGHNT and CDR2 is YYREEE in the germline V gene (reference sequence). CDR3 DNA sequence: TGTGCCAGCAGCTTTACGGCGTCGGAGACCCAGTACTTC. This encodes CASSFTASETQYF.

This chain uses TRBV5-1 with TRBJ2-3; D is undetermined. V lost 0 bases to trimming and J lost 0 bases, with 5 bases between them. Looked up from germline, CDR1 is SGHRS and CDR2 is YFSETQ. This CDR3 is built from 14 residues. CDR3 loop: CASSLGKSTDTQYF. CDR3 in DNA: TGCGCCAGCAGCTTGGGGAAGAGCACAGATACGCAGTATTTT. The variable domain in full, with the rest retrieved from reference TRBV5-1 and TRBJ2-3, is KAGVTQTPRYLIKTRGQQVTLSCSPISGHRSVSWYQQTPGQGLQFLFEYFSETQRNKGNFPGRFSGRQFSNSRSEMNVSTLELGDSALYLCASSLGKSTDTQYFGPGTRLTVL.

The rearrangement links TRBV9 to TRBJ1-1; weak D call: TRBD1 (5 bases). V was cut by 0 bases and J by 5 bases, with 14 bases left in between. The CDR3 runs 15 residues. Germline lookup yields CDR1 SGDLS and CDR2 YYNGEE. CDR3 bases: TGTGCCAGCAGCGTAGTTTCGGGGCCCGGGACTGAAGCTTTCTTT. Its protein product is CASSVVSGPGTEAFF.

The chain links TRBV10-3 to TRBJ1-5; no clear D. The germline V gene encodes CDR1 ENHRY and CDR2 SYGVKD. The length of the CDR3 is 16 residues. Trimming removed 1 base from V and 6 bases from J, with 16 bases in between. The CDR3 protein is CAISEFPDPSGQPQHF. DNA of the CDR3: TGTGCCATCAGTGAGTTTCCGGACCCATCAGGTCAGCCCCAGCATTTT.

The chain combines TRBV10-3 with TRBJ1-3; D not certain. Germline lookup yields CDR1 ENHRY and CDR2 SYGVKD. V lost 7 bases and J lost 1, with 8 bases in between. The CDR3 has 13 residues. The CDR3 sequence is CAITPLSGNTIYF. The CDR3 DNA reads as TGTGCCATCACCCCCTTGTCTGGAAACACCATATATTTT.

In regard to this clone: The junction and the germline gene differ at one end; a read error may be behind it. This chain uses TRBV7-7 with TRBJ2-1; 9 bases match TRBD2. The CDR3 extends over 14 amino acids. Germline CDR1 SSHAT, CDR2 FNYEAQ (reference sequence). This CDR3 reads CASSAGGLVMEQFF. The CDR3 DNA follows: TGTGCTAGCAGCGCGGGGGGGCTTGTGATGGAGCAGTTCTTC.

This clone was recorded only once. The chain has TRBV30 and TRBJ1-2; D may be TRBD1 (6 bases). This CDR3 has 19 amino acids. Trimming cost V 5 bases and J 4 bases, with 32 bases left between them. Germline CDR1 GTSNPN, CDR2 SVGIG (reference sequence). The CDR3 nucleotides are TGTGCCTGGCGGGGCCCAACCGGGACAACCACCCCCGCGCGCTATGGCTACACCTTC. Protein sequence: CAWRGPTGTTTPARYGYTF.

The chain recombines TRBV3-1 (or the pseudogene TRBV3-2) with TRBJ2-1; TRBD2 might be the D (6 bases). The germline gives CDR1 LGHDT, CDR2 YNNKEL (reference sequence). Trimming pared 7 bases from V and 3 bases from J, leaving 10 bases between. The CDR3 is 13 residues long. CDR3 nucleotide sequence: TGTGCCAGCACGGGAGAAAGCTACAATGAGCAGTTCTTC. Its translation is CASTGESYNEQFF.

V is TRBV7-9 and J is TRBJ2-1, with 10 bases matching TRBD2. Trimming took 5 bases from V and 2 from J; bases not matched to a gene: 15. Germline V gene data show CDR1 as SEHNR and CDR2 as FQNEAQ (reference sequence). The CDR3 totals 19 residues. The CDR3, as DNA: TGTGCCAGCAGCGCCGGACGACAGGGCGGACTAGCGGCCTACAATGAGCAGTTCTTC. As protein: CASSAGRQGGLAAYNEQFF.

The rearrangement uses TRBV20-1 and TRBJ2-2, with 7 bases identical to TRBD1. With 3 bases clipped from V and 6 bases from J, the junction kept 4 bases outside the gene matches. Germline V CDR1 and CDR2: DFQATT, SNEGSKA (reference sequence). The CDR3 has 13 amino acids. The CDR3 nucleotides are TGCAGTGCTAGTCTCCAGGGGGCCGGGGAGCTGTTTTTT. Translation gives CSASLQGAGELFF.

The rearrangement uses TRBV5-6 and TRBJ1-5, with TRBD1 matching over 11 bases. This CDR3 region has 15 residues. V lost 4 bases and J lost 11; bases outside the gene matches: 11. Germline loops: CDR1 SGHDT, CDR2 YYEEEE. The chain's CDR3 is CASSIGQGAFRAQHF. CDR3 DNA sequence: TGTGCCAGCAGCATAGGACAGGGGGCGTTCAGGGCCCAGCATTTT.

The chain couples TRBV15 to TRBJ1-3; D may be TRBD1 (5 bases). Trimming took 0 bases from V and 3 from J, leaving 15 bases between them. This CDR3 has 17 residues. Per germline, CDR1 LNHNV and CDR2 YYDKDF (reference sequence). The CDR3 reads CATSRDSVGTFGNTIYF. The DNA for the CDR3 is TGTGCCACCAGCAGAGATTCGGTCGGGACCTTTGGAAACACCATATATTTT.